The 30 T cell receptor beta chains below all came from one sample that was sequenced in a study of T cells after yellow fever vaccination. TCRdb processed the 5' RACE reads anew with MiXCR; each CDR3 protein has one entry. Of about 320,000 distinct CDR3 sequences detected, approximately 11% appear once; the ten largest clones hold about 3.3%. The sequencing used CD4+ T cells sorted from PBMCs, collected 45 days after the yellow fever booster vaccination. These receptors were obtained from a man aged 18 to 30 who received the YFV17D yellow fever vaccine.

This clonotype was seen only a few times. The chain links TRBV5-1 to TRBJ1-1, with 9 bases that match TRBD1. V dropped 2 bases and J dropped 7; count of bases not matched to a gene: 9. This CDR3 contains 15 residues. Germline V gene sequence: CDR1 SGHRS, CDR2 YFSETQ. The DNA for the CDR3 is TGCGCCAGCAGCTTTGGAAGTGGGACAGGGCGTGAAGCTTTCTTT. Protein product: CASSFGSGTGREAFF.

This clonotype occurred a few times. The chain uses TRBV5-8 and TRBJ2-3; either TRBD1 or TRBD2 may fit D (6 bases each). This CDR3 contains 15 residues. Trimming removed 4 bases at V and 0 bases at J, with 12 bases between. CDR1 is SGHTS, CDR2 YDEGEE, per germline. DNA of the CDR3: TGTGCCAGCAGCCTACAGGGAGGAAGCACAGATACGCAGTATTTT. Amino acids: CASSLQGGSTDTQYF.

This CDR3 is CASSLLGRGNSYEQYF. CDR3 coding DNA: TGTGCCAGCAGCTTACTGGGACGGGGAAACTCCTACGAGCAGTACTTC. The chain recombines TRBV7-9 with TRBJ2-7; D tentatively fits TRBD1 or TRBD2 (5 bases each). The CDR3 length is 16 residues. The V and J ends lost 2 bases and 0 bases respectively, with 14 bases between them. Per germline, CDR1 SEHNR and CDR2 FQNEAQ (reference sequence).

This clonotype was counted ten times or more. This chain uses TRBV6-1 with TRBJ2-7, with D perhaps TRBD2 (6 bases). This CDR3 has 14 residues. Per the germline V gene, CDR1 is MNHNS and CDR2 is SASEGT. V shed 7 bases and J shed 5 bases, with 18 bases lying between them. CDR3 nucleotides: TGTGCCAGCATGAGGCAGGGAGGTACCCACGAGCAGTACGTC. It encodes CASMRQGGTHEQYV.

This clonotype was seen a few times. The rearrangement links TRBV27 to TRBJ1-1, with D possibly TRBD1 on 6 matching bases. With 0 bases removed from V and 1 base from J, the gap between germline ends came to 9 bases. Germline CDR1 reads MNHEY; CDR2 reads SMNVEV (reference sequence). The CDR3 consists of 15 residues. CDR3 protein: CASSLSPGANTEAFF. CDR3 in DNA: TGTGCCAGCAGTTTATCTCCAGGGGCGAACACTGAAGCTTTCTTT.

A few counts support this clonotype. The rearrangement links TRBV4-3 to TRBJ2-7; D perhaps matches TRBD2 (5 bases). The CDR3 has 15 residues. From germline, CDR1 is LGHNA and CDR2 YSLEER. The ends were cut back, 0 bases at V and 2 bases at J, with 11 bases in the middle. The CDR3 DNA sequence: TGCGCCAGCAGCCAAGATCGGACTGCCCCCTACGAGCAGTACTTC. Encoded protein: CASSQDRTAPYEQYF.

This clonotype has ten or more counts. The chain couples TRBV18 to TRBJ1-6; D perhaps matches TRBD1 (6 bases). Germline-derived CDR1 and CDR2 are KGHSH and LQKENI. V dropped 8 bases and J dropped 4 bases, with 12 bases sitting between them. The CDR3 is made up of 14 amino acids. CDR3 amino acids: CASNSGQYNSPLHF. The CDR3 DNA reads TGTGCCAGCAACTCCGGACAGTATAATTCACCCCTCCACTTT.

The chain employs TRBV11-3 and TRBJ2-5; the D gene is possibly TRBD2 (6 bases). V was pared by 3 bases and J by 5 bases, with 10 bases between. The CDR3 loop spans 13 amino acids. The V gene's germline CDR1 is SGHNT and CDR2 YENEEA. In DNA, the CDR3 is TGTGCCAGCAGCTTTAGACTAGTGGAGACCCAGTACTTC. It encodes CASSFRLVETQYF.

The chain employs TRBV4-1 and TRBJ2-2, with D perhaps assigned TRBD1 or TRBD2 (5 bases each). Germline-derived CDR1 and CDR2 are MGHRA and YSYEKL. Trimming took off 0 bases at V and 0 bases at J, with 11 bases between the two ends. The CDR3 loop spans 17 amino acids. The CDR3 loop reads CASSQEGRLTNTGELFF. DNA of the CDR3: TGCGCCAGCAGCCAAGAGGGACGGCTTACGAACACCGGGGAGCTGTTTTTT.

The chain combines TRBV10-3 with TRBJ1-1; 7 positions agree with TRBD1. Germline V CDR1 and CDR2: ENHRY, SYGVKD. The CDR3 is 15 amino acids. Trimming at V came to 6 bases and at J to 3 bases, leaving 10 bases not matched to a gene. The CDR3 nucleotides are TGTGCCATCAGAAACACAGGGGATAGACACACTGAAGCTTTCTTT. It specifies CAIRNTGDRHTEAFF.

The CDR3 coding sequence is TGTGCCAGCTCACCACCTCCAGGGACCCACATCTATGGCTACACCTTC. Translating it yields CASSPPPGTHIYGYTF. The chain links TRBV18 to TRBJ1-2; tentative D call: TRBD1 (5 bases). The CDR3 runs 16 residues. The germline V gene has CDR1 KGHSH and CDR2 LQKENI. V was pared by 0 bases and J by 4 bases, with 15 bases between.

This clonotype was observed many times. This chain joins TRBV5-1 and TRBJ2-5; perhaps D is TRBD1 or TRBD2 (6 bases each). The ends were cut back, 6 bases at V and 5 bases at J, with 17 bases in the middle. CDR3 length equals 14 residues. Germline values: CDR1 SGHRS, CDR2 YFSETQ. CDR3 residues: CASTKGEVGETQYF. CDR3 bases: TGCGCCAGCACCAAGGGGGAGGTCGGCGAGACCCAGTACTTC.

The CDR3, as DNA: TGTGCCAGCGGAGACAGATCACCCCTCCACTTT. It yields the protein CASGDRSPLHF. The chain couples TRBV9 to TRBJ1-6; tentatively, D is TRBD1 (5 bases). Trimming removed 7 bases from V and 10 bases from J, with 9 bases in between. The CDR3 contains 11 residues. Germline loops: CDR1 SGDLS, CDR2 YYNGEE. Together with reference TRBV9 and TRBJ1-6, the CDR3 gives the full variable domain: DSGVTQTPKHLITATGQRVTLRCSPRSGDLSVYWYQQSLDQGLQFLIQYYNGEERAKGNILERFSAQQFPDLHSELNLSSLELGDSALYFCASGDRSPLHFGNGTRLTVT.

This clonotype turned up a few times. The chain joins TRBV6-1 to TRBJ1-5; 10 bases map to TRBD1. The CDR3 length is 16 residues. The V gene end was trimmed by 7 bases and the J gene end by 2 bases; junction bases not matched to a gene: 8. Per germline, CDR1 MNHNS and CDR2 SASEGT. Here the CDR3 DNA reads TGTGCCAGCATAGACAGGGGGCAAAGGGGCAATCAGCCCCAGCATTTT. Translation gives CASIDRGQRGNQPQHF.

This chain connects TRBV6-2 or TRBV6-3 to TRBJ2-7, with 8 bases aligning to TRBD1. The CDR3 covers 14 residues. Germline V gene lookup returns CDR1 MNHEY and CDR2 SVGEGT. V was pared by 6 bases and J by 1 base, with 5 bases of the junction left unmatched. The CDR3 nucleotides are TGTGCCAGCAGACGTACAGGGGGGTCCTACGAGCAGTACTTC. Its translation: CASRRTGGSYEQYF.

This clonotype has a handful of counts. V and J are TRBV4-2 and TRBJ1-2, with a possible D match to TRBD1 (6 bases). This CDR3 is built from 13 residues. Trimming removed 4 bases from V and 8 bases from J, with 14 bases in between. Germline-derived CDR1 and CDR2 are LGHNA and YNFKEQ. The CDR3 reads CASSPRTADGYTF. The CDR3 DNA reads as TGTGCCAGCAGCCCCCGGACAGCGGACGGCTACACCTTC.

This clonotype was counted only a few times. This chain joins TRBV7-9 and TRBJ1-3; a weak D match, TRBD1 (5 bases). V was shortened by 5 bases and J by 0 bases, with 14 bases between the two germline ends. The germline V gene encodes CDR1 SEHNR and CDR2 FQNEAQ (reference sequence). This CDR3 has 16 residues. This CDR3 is CASSPRGGASGNTIYF. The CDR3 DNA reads TGTGCCAGCAGCCCTCGGGGAGGGGCCTCTGGAAACACCATATATTTT.

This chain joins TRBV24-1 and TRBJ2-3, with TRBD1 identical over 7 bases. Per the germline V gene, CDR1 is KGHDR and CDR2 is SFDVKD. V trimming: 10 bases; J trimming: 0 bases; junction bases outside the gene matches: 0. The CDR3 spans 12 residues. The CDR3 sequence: CATTGSTDTQYF. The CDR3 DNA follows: TGTGCCACGACAGGGAGCACAGATACGCAGTATTTT.

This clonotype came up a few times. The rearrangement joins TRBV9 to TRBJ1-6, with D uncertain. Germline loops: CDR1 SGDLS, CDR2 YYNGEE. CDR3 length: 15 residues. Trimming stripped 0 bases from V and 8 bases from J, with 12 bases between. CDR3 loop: CASSVEGPGDSPLHF. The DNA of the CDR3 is TGTGCCAGCAGCGTAGAAGGCCCTGGGGATTCACCCCTCCACTTT.

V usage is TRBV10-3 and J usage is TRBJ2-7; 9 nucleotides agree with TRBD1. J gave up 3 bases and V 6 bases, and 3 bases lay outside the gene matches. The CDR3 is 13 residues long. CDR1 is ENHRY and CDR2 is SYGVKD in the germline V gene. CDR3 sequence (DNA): TGTGCCATCAGGCCGGGACAGGGCTACGAGCAGTACGTC. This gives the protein CAIRPGQGYEQYV.

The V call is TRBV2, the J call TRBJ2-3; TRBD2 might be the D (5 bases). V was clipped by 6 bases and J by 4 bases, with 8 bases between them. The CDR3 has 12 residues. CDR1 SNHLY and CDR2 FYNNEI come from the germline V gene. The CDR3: CASSGVADTQYF. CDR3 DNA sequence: TGTGCCAGCAGCGGGGTAGCAGATACGCAGTATTTT.

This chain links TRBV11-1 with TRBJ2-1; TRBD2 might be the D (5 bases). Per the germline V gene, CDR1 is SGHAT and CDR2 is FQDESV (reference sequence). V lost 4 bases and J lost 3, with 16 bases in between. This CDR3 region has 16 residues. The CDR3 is CASSSRSLGVYNEQFF. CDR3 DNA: TGTGCCAGCAGCTCCCGGAGCCTCGGGGTCTACAATGAGCAGTTCTTC.

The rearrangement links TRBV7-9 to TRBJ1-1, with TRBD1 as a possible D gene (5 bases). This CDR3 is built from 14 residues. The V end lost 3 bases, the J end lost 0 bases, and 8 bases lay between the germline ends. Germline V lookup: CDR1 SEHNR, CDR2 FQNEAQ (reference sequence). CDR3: CASSFGAVNTEAFF. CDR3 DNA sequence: TGTGCCAGCAGCTTCGGGGCTGTGAACACTGAAGCTTTCTTT.

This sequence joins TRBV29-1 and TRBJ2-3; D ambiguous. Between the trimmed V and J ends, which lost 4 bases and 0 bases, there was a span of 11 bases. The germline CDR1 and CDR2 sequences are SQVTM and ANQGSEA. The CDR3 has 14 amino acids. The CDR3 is CSVGSQRSTDTQYF. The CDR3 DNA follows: TGCAGCGTTGGATCTCAAAGAAGCACAGATACGCAGTATTTT.

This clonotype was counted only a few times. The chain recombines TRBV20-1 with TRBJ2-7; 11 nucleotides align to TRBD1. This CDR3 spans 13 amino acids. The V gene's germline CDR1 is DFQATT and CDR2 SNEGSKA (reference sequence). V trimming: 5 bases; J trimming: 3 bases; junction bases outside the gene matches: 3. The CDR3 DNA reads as TGCAGTGCTTCCGGGACAGGGGGCTACGAGCAGTACTTC. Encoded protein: CSASGTGGYEQYF.

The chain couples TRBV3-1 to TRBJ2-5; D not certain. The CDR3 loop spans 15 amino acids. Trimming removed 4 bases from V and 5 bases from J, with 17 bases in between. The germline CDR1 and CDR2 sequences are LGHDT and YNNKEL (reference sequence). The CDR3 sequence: CASSLWSRRGETQYF. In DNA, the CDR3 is TGTGCCAGCAGCCTGTGGAGCCGACGAGGTGAGACCCAGTACTTC.

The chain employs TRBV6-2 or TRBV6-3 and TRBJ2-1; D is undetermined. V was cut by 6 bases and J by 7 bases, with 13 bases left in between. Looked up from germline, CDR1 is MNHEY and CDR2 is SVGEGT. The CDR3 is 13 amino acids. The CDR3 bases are TGTGCCAGCAGCCTCTGGGCTAATAATGAGCAGTTCTTC. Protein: CASSLWANNEQFF.

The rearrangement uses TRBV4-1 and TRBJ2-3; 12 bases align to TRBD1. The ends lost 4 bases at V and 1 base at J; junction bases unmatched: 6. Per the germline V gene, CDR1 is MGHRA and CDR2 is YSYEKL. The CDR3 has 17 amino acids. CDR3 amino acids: CASSLRGTGGGTDTQYF. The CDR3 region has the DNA TGCGCCAGCAGCCTACGGGGGACAGGGGGCGGCACAGATACGCAGTATTTT.

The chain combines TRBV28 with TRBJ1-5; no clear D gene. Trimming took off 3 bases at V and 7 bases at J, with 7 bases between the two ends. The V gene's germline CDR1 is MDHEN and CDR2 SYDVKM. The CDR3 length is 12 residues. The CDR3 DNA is TGTGCCAGCAGTTTTCACCGACAGCCCCAGCATTTT. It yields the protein CASSFHRQPQHF.

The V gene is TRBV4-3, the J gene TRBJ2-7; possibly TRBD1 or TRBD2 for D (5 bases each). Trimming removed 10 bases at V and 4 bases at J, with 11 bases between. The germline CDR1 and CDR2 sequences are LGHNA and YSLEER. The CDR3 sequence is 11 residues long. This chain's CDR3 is CATRWGYEQYV. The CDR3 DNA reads TGCGCCACCAGGTGGGGGTACGAGCAGTACGTC.